What follows are 25 T cell receptor beta chains derived from one specimen sequenced in a study of blood T cell repertoires in COVID-19. The protocol was immunoSEQ multiplex PCR, while the TCRdb copy is restricted to in-frame clones and leaves out a portion. The table shows around 310,000 clones, with 85% to 90% occurring only once. Sequencing input: PBMCs or T cells enriched from blood (not recorded which). Every receptor here comes from a woman aged 30 to 39 who had recovered from COVID-19.

The chain recombines TRBV7-2 with TRBJ2-2; TRBD2 matches at 11 bases. V lost 5 bases, J lost 4 bases, and 3 bases stayed unmatched. In germline, CDR1 is SGHTA, CDR2 FQGNSA. The length of the CDR3 is 15 residues. Here the CDR3 reads CASSRGLAATGELFF. CDR3 nucleotides: TGTGCCAGCAGCAGGGGACTAGCGGCCACCGGGGAGCTGTTTTTT.

The rearrangement links TRBV6-5 to TRBJ1-1, with D uncertain. This CDR3 is 13 amino acids long. The germline V gene has CDR1 MNHEY and CDR2 SVGAGI. With 7 bases removed from V and 4 bases from J, the gap between germline ends came to 13 bases. CDR3 loop: CASTRVRFTEAFF. DNA of the CDR3: TGTGCCAGCACCCGGGTCCGGTTCACTGAAGCTTTCTTT.

This clone has a single count. The chain employs TRBV28 and TRBJ1-2; D might be TRBD1 (6 bases). Germline-derived CDR1 and CDR2 are MDHEN and SYDVKM. The V end lost 6 bases, the J end lost 10 bases, and 15 bases lay between the germline ends. CDR3 length: 12 residues. In DNA form, the CDR3 reads TGTGCCAGCAGATCCGGGACACCAACCTACACCTTC. Translating gives CASRSGTPTYTF.

About this clone itself: This likely comes from a read error, as the CDR3 has no conserved phenylalanine or tryptophan at its end. The DNA is left out, because the CDR3 cannot be placed on it with certainty; the CDR3 is given as TCRdb lists it. V and J are TRBV6-2 or TRBV6-3 and TRBJ2-3; the D call of TRBD2 is as the table states it, not checked on the DNA. The CDR3 has 12 residues if both end residues are counted. Germline loops: CDR1 MNHEY, CDR2 SVGEGT. The CDR3 spells CASSYSSGSPLV.

The chain recombines TRBV29-1 with TRBJ2-7; maybe TRBD1 (5 bases). Germline V CDR1 and CDR2: SQVTM, ANQGSEA. This CDR3 is 13 amino acids long. V was trimmed by 7 bases and J by 1 base, leaving 14 bases between them. The CDR3 nucleotides read TGCAGCGCCTTAGCAGACAGTTCCTACGAGCAGTACTTC. Protein: CSALADSSYEQYF.

This chain links TRBV7-6 with TRBJ2-5; 12 bases map to TRBD2. The V gene end was trimmed by 8 bases and the J gene end by 5 bases; junction bases not matched to a gene: 12. The CDR3 sequence is 16 residues long. Germline CDR1 SGHVS, CDR2 FNYEAQ. The CDR3 DNA reads as TGTGCCAGCCCTGTAGGACTAGCGGGGTTAGATGAGACCCAGTACTTC. It encodes CASPVGLAGLDETQYF.

This chain uses TRBV3-1 (or the pseudogene TRBV3-2) with TRBJ1-2; TRBD1 agrees at 8 bases. Germline loops: CDR1 LGHDT, CDR2 YNNKEL (reference sequence). J gave up 4 bases and V 5 bases, and 9 bases lay outside the gene matches. The CDR3 runs to 15 residues. The CDR3 coding sequence is TGTGCCAGCAGCTTCCCAGGGGGCGAGGTCTATGGCTACACCTTC. Amino acids: CASSFPGGEVYGYTF.

The genes are TRBV27 and TRBJ2-2; maybe TRBD1 (6 bases). The CDR3 length is 16 residues. Trimming removed 1 base at V and 4 bases at J, with 13 bases between. Germline CDR1 is MNHEY and CDR2 is SMNVEV (reference sequence). CDR3: CASSLYGGLGTGELFF. CDR3 bases: TGTGCCAGCAGTTTATATGGGGGCTTGGGCACCGGGGAGCTGTTTTTT.

The V gene is TRBV19, the J gene TRBJ1-2; no clear D gene. The V gene's germline CDR1 is LNHDA and CDR2 SQIVND (reference sequence). There are 14 residues in the CDR3. The V and J ends lost 7 bases and 2 bases respectively, with 14 bases between them. In DNA, the CDR3 is TGTGCCAGTATCCCTTACTTGCGAAACTATGGCTACACCTTC. Translation: CASIPYLRNYGYTF.

V and J are TRBV14 and TRBJ1-2; 9 bases map to TRBD1. The CDR3 runs to 15 residues. Germline lookup yields CDR1 SGHDN and CDR2 FVKESK. The V and J ends lost 4 bases and 8 bases, in that order; junction bases with no gene match: 11. The CDR3 protein is CASSLEVTGGAGYTF. CDR3 DNA: TGTGCCAGCAGCCTAGAAGTAACAGGGGGCGCGGGCTACACCTTC.

The sample holds a few counts of this clone. The chain uses TRBV2 and TRBJ2-2, with TRBD1 matching over 10 bases. The CDR3 is made up of 16 amino acids. V shed 4 bases and J 2 bases; nucleotides not matched to a gene: 4. Germline-derived CDR1 and CDR2 are SNHLY and FYNNEI. The CDR3 reads CASSGQGAHNTGELFF. DNA for the CDR3: TGTGCCAGCAGTGGACAGGGGGCTCATAACACCGGGGAGCTGTTTTTT.

The chain couples TRBV5-6 to TRBJ2-2; TRBD2 aligns across 7 bases. The CDR3 has 15 amino acids. Trimming cost V 0 bases and J 5 bases; bases outside gene matches: 4. From germline, CDR1 is SGHDT and CDR2 YYEEEE. CDR3: CASSLAGGETGELFF. Written as DNA, the CDR3 is TGTGCCAGCAGCTTGGCGGGAGGAGAAACCGGGGAGCTGTTTTTT.

This clone has just one count. The V gene is TRBV7-2, the J gene TRBJ2-7; D possibly corresponds to TRBD1 (5 bases). The CDR3 consists of 15 residues. Germline loops: CDR1 SGHTA, CDR2 FQGNSA. V lost 4 bases to trimming and J lost 0 bases, with 13 bases between them. The CDR3 sequence: CASSYLGDYSYEQYF. In nucleotides, the CDR3 is TGTGCCAGCAGCTACCTAGGGGATTACTCCTACGAGCAGTACTTC.

This chain's CDR3 is CAISESTYYNEQFF. Here the CDR3 DNA reads TGTGCCATCAGTGAGTCTACCTACTACAATGAGCAGTTCTTC. The chain uses TRBV10-3 and TRBJ2-1; D unresolved. The V end was cut by 0 bases, the J end by 3 bases, with 6 bases between. Germline assignment: CDR1 ENHRY and CDR2 SYGVKD. The CDR3 is made up of 14 amino acids.

The chain has TRBV5-6 and TRBJ2-7; a possible D gene is TRBD2 (5 bases). The CDR3 consists of 14 residues. The V end lost 2 bases, the J end lost 1 base, and 10 bases lay between the germline ends. CDR1 SGHDT and CDR2 YYEEEE come from the germline V gene. Here the CDR3 DNA reads TGTGCCAGCAGCTTAGGAGGTAGATCCTACGAGCAGTACTTC. It yields the protein CASSLGGRSYEQYF.

This chain connects TRBV18 to TRBJ2-7; 9 bases agree with TRBD1. This CDR3 has 15 residues. V was pared by 5 bases and J by 5 bases, with 10 bases of the junction left unmatched. CDR1 is KGHSH and CDR2 is LQKENI in the germline V gene. The CDR3 loop reads CASSIRQGVVNEQYF. The CDR3 coding sequence is TGTGCCAGCTCAATTAGACAGGGGGTAGTAAACGAGCAGTACTTC.

This chain uses TRBV21-1 with TRBJ2-3; the table's D call TRBD2 went unverified against the DNA. TRBV21-1 is flagged as a pseudogene. The CDR3 is made up of 16 amino acids. The CDR3 spells CASSKVRGFRPDTQYF. The CDR3 DNA follows: TGTGCCAGCAGCAAAGTTCGGGGTTTTCGTCCAGATACGCAGTATTTT.

J is TRBJ2-3 and V is TRBV28, with D unresolved. Trimming removed 5 bases from V and 4 bases from J, with 16 bases in between. Per the germline V gene, CDR1 is MDHEN and CDR2 is SYDVKM. This CDR3 has 15 residues. The CDR3 reads CASSAAADRSDTQYF. CDR3 sequence (DNA): TGTGCCAGCAGTGCCGCGGCAGACCGATCAGATACGCAGTATTTT.

The V call is TRBV10-3, the J call TRBJ2-7, with TRBD1 as a possible D gene (6 bases). Trimming took 7 bases from V and 2 from J, leaving 15 bases between them. Germline values: CDR1 ENHRY, CDR2 SYGVKD. The CDR3 loop spans 14 amino acids. CDR3: CAINPGVGPYEQYF. In DNA, the CDR3 is TGTGCCATCAACCCAGGGGTGGGCCCCTACGAGCAGTACTTC.

The chain employs TRBV5-1 and TRBJ2-7; 10 bases line up with TRBD1. CDR1 SGHRS and CDR2 YFSETQ come from the germline V gene. CDR3 length equals 15 residues. V was pared by 3 bases and J by 2 bases, with 5 bases of the junction left unmatched. The CDR3, as DNA: TGCGCCAGCAGCTCCGGGACAGGGGTTACCTACGAGCAGTACTTC. It yields the protein CASSSGTGVTYEQYF.

The V gene is TRBV4-2, the J gene TRBJ1-6; TRBD1 matches at 8 bases. CDR1 is LGHNA, CDR2 YNFKEQ, per germline. The CDR3 length is 15 residues. V was clipped by 4 bases and J by 4 bases; unmatched bases: 3. This CDR3 is CASSPDRDYNSPLHF. The CDR3 region has the DNA TGTGCCAGCAGCCCGGACAGGGATTATAATTCACCCCTCCACTTT.

This chain joins TRBV18 and TRBJ2-5, with D tentatively TRBD2 (5 bases). From germline, CDR1 is KGHSH and CDR2 LQKENI. The CDR3 totals 14 residues. Trimming shortened V by 3 bases and J by 2 bases, and 10 bases separated the two germline ends. DNA for the CDR3: TGTGCCAGCTCACCCCCGGGGTCACAAGAGACCCAGTACTTC. It translates to CASSPPGSQETQYF.

V is TRBV18 and J is TRBJ2-7; the match to TRBD1 covers 7 bases. The CDR3 loop spans 15 amino acids. Unmatched junction bases numbered 5, after V lost 0 bases and J lost 3 bases. From germline, CDR1 is KGHSH and CDR2 LQKENI. Here the CDR3 reads CASSPPGTVNYEQYF. The CDR3 DNA sequence: TGTGCCAGCTCACCACCCGGGACAGTAAACTACGAGCAGTACTTC.

Note on this clone: Different DNA sequences within this sample yield the same CDR3. CDR3 sequence: CASSVGGYEQYF. In DNA, the CDR3 is TGCGCCAGCAGCGTAGGGGGTTACGAGCAGTACTTC. The V call is TRBV5-1, the J call TRBJ2-7; maybe TRBD1 (6 bases). Germline lookup yields CDR1 SGHRS and CDR2 YFSETQ. The CDR3 is 12 amino acids. Trimming removed 4 bases at V and 4 bases at J, with 9 bases between.

The chain combines TRBV18 with TRBJ1-2, with D perhaps TRBD1 (5 bases). The CDR3 consists of 15 residues. In germline, CDR1 is KGHSH, CDR2 LQKENI. V lost 3 bases, J lost 5 bases, and 16 bases lay in between. CDR3 DNA: TGTGCCAGCTCACCCAACAGACAGACTGGGTATGGCTACACCTTC. Translated: CASSPNRQTGYGYTF.